These T cell receptor beta chains were read from a single sample in a study of T cell changes during pregnancy in multiple sclerosis. Sequencing was performed with immunoSEQ multiplex PCR; in TCRdb, only in-frame clones are kept and a portion is missing. The profile shows around 48,000 clones, roughly 90% of them singletons. Sequencing used CD8+ T cells from peripheral blood mononuclear cells, obtained before pregnancy. These receptors were collected from a female donor with multiple sclerosis, enrolled in a pregnancy study. The CDR3 runs from the conserved cysteine through the conserved F or W. The order of the fields is CDR3 length, V gene, clone size, J gene, D gene, CDR3 DNA, CDR3 protein. D genes are given only for firm matches. Part of the rows lack a size; the others show once, few, many or a class for expanded clones.

17	TRBV15	.	TRBJ1-3	.	TGTGCCACCAGCAGCGAACCCTGGGACATGGCTGGAAACACCATATATTTT	CATSSEPWDMAGNTIYF
15	TRBV11-2	.	TRBJ2-1	.	TGTGCCAGCAGCTTAGGTACTATACTCTACAATGAGCAGTTCTTC	CASSLGTILYNEQFF
16	TRBV6-4	.	TRBJ2-3	TRBD2	TGTGCCAGCAGCCCCCAGGGCGGGGGACCCACAGATACGCAGTATTTT	CASSPQGGGPTDTQYF
16	TRBV11-2	few	TRBJ2-7	TRBD2	TGTGCCAGCAGCGACGGGGGACTAGCGGGGGGGCTCGAGCAGTACTTC	CASSDGGLAGGLEQYF
17	TRBV7-3	.	TRBJ1-1	.	TGTGCCAGCAGCTTCGGGGTGCTTGGGCGGGGGAACACTGAAGCTTTCTTT	CASSFGVLGRGNTEAFF
11	TRBV9	.	TRBJ2-5	.	TGTGCCAGCAGCGACGGAGAGACCCAGTACTTC	CASSDGETQYF
15	TRBV6-1	.	TRBJ2-3	TRBD1	TGTGCCAGCAGAGGGACAGGGGGCGCTTCTTATACGCAGTATTTT	CASRGTGGASYTQYF
12	TRBV6-6	.	TRBJ1-1	.	TGTGCCAGCAGTTCCGGACAGCCAGAAGCTTTCTTT	CASSSGQPEAFF
14	TRBV27	.	TRBJ2-3	.	TGTGCCAGCAGGACCGGGTCTGCGGCAGATACGCAGTATTTT	CASRTGSAADTQYF
13	TRBV9	.	TRBJ1-1	.	TGTGCCAGCAGCGTAGGGACGGGGTCTGAAGCTTTCTTT	CASSVGTGSEAFF
17	TRBV7-2	once	TRBJ2-7	TRBD1	TGTGCCAGCAGCTTATATCCCCAGGACAGGGGCAACTACGAGCAGTACTTC	CASSLYPQDRGNYEQYF
14	TRBV9	.	TRBJ1-2	.	TGTGCCAGCAGCGTAGCGGGGAGTCAGGTGCCATACACCTTC	CASSVAGSQVPYTF
17	TRBV4-1	once	TRBJ2-1	TRBD2	TGCGCCAGCAGCCAAGTAGCGGGGGGCTTCTCCTACAATGAGCAGTTCTTC	CASSQVAGGFSYNEQFF
16	TRBV7-9	.	TRBJ2-6	TRBD1	TGTGCCAGCAGTCCAACAGGGGGAGTTGGGGCCAACGTCCTGACTTTC	CASSPTGGVGANVLTF
14	TRBV11-1	.	TRBJ2-3	.	TGTGCCAGCAGCCATCAGGGGACCACAGATACGCAGTATTTT	CASSHQGTTDTQYF
14	TRBV5-5	.	TRBJ1-1	TRBD1	TGTGCCAGCAGCGCCGGACAGGGAGGCACTGAAGCTTTCTTT	CASSAGQGGTEAFF
16	TRBV7-3	.	TRBJ2-7	TRBD2	TGTGCCAGCAGCCATGGGGGTAGCGGGGGGATCTACGAGCAGTACTTC	CASSHGGSGGIYEQYF
13	TRBV5-1	.	TRBJ2-3	.	TGCGCCAGCAGCCAGGCAGCACCAGATACGCAGTATTTT	CASSQAAPDTQYF